This record looks at one T cell receptor beta chain sequence and its context. Antigen unknown. This entry is derived from a study of identical twins. Study-wide findings and caveats: Cord blood beta clonotypes that were abundant carried fewer insertions, and memory repertoires showed no such trend. Conclusions were based on cross-sectional statistical analysis, without following the same donors. A partial confounding effect on zero-insertion analyses could come from invariant MAIT and iNKT cells.

A universal primer binding site was introduced by template switching. The final cDNA contained unique molecular identifiers. A single record per CDR3 protein comes from TCRdb applying MiXCR to the 5' RACE reads. The table includes 500,000 to 650,000 distinct CDR3 sequences, 20% to 25% detected once. Trimming cost V 4 bases and J 7 bases, with 10 bases left between them. This CDR3 has 12 residues. Germline V gene lookup returns CDR1 SEHNR and CDR2 FQNEAQ (reference sequence). This sample was also put to use in a study of yellow fever vaccine responses in identical twins.

Sample: CD4+ T cells sorted from blood. The chain carries TRBV7-9 and TRBJ1-2, with D tentatively TRBD1 (6 bases). This clonotype was sampled from a woman between 18 and 30 years old in good health. The CDR3: CASSSRGGGYTF. The CDR3 region has the DNA TGTGCCAGCAGCTCGAGGGGGGGTGGCTACACCTTC.